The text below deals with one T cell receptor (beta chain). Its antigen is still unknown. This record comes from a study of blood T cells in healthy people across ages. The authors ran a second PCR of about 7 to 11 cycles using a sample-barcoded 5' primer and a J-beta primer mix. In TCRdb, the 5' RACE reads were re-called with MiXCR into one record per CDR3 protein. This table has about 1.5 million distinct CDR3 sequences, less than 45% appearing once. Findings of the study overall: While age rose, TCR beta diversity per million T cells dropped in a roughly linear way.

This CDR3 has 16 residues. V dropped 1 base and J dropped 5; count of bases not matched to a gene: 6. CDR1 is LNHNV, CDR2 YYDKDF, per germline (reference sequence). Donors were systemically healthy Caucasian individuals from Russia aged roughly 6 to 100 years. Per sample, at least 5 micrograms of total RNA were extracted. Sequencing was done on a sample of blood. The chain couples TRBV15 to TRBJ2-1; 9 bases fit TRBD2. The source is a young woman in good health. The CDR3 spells CATSRGEGLANNEQFF. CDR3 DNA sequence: TGTGCCACCAGCAGAGGGGAGGGACTAGCTAACAATGAGCAGTTCTTC.